Shown below are 10 T cell receptor beta chains from a single sample sequenced in a study of blood T cells in healthy people across ages. PCR was performed a second time for about 7 to 11 cycles using a sample-barcoded 5' primer and a J-beta primer mix. MiXCR, applied by TCRdb to the 5' RACE reads, yields one record per CDR3 protein. The sample records about 800,000 distinct CDR3 sequences, around 25% being singletons. This same sample was also part of a study on T cells of mothers and their children.

Sample: blood. All receptors come from a boy between 10 and 17 years old in good health.

The CDR3 bases are TGTGCCTGGAGTACGCAGGGGTCGTCCGGCTACACCTTC. Amino acid sequence: CAWSTQGSSGYTF. V gene TRBV30 combines with J gene TRBJ1-2; D might be TRBD1 (6 bases). V was cut by 2 bases and J by 8 bases, with 15 bases left in between. There are 13 residues in the CDR3. The V gene's germline CDR1 is GTSNPN and CDR2 SVGIG (reference sequence).

The rearrangement links TRBV20-1 to TRBJ2-5; 14 nucleotides align to TRBD2. The J call could be wrong; TRBJ2-7 is a better fit for the DNA end. The CDR3 has 14 residues. Germline CDR1 reads DFQATT; CDR2 reads SNEGSKA (reference sequence). CDR3 sequence: CSARPGLAGAEQYF. CDR3 coding DNA: TGCAGTGCTCGACCGGGACTAGCGGGAGCCGAGCAGTACTTC.

Only a few counts were recorded for this clonotype. The CDR3 DNA reads TGCGCCAGCAGCTTGGAAGGAGGCCTTCGCGGAGGGATCCAGGAGACCCAGTACTTC. This codes for CASSLEGGLRGGIQETQYF. The chain uses TRBV5-1 and TRBJ2-5, with a tentative D call TRBD2 (6 bases). CDR3 length: 19 residues. CDR1 and CDR2 (germline): SGHRS, YFSETQ. Trimming removed 0 bases at V and 5 bases at J, with 26 bases between.

This chain connects TRBV6-2 or TRBV6-3 to TRBJ2-1; the match to TRBD2 covers 7 bases. The CDR3 runs to 15 residues. From germline, CDR1 is MNHEY and CDR2 SVGEGT. Trimming took 2 bases from V and 4 from J; bases not matched to a gene: 5. CDR3 DNA sequence: TGTGCCAGCAGTTACGGGCCTAGCGGTTACAATGAGCAGTTCTTC. It specifies CASSYGPSGYNEQFF.

V usage is TRBV28 and J usage is TRBJ2-2, with D unclear. This CDR3 is 14 amino acids long. Germline-derived CDR1 and CDR2 are MDHEN and SYDVKM. V was shortened by 3 bases and J by 6 bases, with 11 bases between the two germline ends. Here the CDR3 DNA reads TGTGCCAGCAGTTTTCTTGGGGATCCCGGGGAGCTGTTTTTT. Translation gives CASSFLGDPGELFF.

The V and J genes are TRBV20-1 and TRBJ1-2; D unresolved. This CDR3 comprises 14 residues. CDR1 is DFQATT, CDR2 SNEGSKA, per germline (reference sequence). V was clipped by 3 bases and J by 2 bases, with 13 bases between them. CDR3 sequence (DNA): TGCAGTGCTAGTCTAGCACACGGAAACTATGGCTACACCTTC. Amino acids: CSASLAHGNYGYTF.

This clonotype has a handful of counts. V gene TRBV28 combines with J gene TRBJ1-4; no definite D call. The V gene's germline CDR1 is MDHEN and CDR2 SYDVKM. The length of the CDR3 is 17 residues. The ends were cut back, 5 bases at V and 0 bases at J, with 16 bases in the middle. The CDR3 region has the DNA TGTGCCAGCAGTCCGGTGGGATTTACTGCAACTAATGAAAAACTGTTTTTT. Residues: CASSPVGFTATNEKLFF.

This clonotype was picked up a small number of times. The chain recombines TRBV12-3 or TRBV12-4 with TRBJ1-5, with D hard to call. The germline V and J ends were trimmed by 5 bases and 1 base, with 6 bases remaining between them. The CDR3 loop spans 13 amino acids. CDR3 nucleotide sequence: TGTGCCAGCAGTCAACAGAGCAATCAGCCCCAGCATTTT. Translation gives CASSQQSNQPQHF.

In its sample, this clonotype was seen a few times. The rearrangement links TRBV6-2 or TRBV6-3 to TRBJ1-1; TRBD1 matches at 7 bases. Germline V gives CDR1 MNHEY, CDR2 SVGEGT. The CDR3 covers 15 residues. J gave up 7 bases and V 2 bases, and 10 bases lay outside the gene matches. In DNA form, the CDR3 reads TGTGCCAGCAGTTACGAGCCCACAGGGGCTATTGAAGCTTTCTTT. As protein: CASSYEPTGAIEAFF.

The chain uses TRBV29-1 and TRBJ1-1; D is ambiguous. Germline CDR1 SQVTM, CDR2 ANQGSEA. This CDR3 spans 12 amino acids. CDR3 residues: CSGLVVSTEAFF. As DNA, the CDR3 is TGCAGTGGCTTGGTCGTTTCCACTGAAGCTTTCTTT.